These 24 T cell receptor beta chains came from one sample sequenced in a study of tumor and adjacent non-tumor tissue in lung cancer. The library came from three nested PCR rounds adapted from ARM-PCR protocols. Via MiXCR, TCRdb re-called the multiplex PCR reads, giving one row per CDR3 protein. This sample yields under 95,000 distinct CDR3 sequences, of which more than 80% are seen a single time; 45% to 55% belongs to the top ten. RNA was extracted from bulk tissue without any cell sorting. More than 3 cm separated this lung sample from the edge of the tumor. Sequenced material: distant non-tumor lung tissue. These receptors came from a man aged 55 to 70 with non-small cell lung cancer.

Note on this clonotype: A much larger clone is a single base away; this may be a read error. CDR3 DNA sequence: TGTGCCAGCAGCTTGGCCCCCTACGAGCAGTTCTTC. This encodes CASSLAPYEQFF. The chain carries TRBV5-4 and TRBJ2-7; D is unclear. The J call is uncertain, as TRBJ2-1 better fits the DNA end. CDR1 SGHNT and CDR2 YYREEE come from the germline V gene (reference sequence). CDR3 length equals 12 residues.

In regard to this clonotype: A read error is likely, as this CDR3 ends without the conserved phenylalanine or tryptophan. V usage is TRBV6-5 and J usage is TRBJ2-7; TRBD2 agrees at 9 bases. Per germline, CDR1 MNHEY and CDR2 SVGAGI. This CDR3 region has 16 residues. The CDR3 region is CASSYSSSGVTYEQYL. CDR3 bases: TGCGCCAGCAGTTACTCGTCTAGCGGGGTCACCTACGAGCAGTACCTC.

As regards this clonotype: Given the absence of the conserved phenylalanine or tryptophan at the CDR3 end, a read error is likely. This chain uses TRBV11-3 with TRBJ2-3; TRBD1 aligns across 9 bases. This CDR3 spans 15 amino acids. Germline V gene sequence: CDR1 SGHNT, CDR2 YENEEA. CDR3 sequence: CASSLDKGQGDTQYY. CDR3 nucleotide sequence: TGTGCCAGTAGCTTAGATAAGGGACAGGGAGATACGCAGTATTAT.

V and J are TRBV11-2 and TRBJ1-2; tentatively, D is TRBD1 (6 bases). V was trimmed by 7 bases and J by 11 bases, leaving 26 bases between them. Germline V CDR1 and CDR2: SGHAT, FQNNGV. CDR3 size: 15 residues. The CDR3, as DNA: TGTGCCAGCAATCTCGATGGCAGGGGTAACTATAGTTACACCTTC. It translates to CASNLDGRGNYSYTF.

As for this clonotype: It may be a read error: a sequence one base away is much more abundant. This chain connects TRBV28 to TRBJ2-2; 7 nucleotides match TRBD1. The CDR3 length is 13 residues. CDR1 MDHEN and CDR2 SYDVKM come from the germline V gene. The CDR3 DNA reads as TGTACCAGCAGTTCACAGGGGACCGGGGAGCTGTTTTTT. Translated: CTSSSQGTGELFF. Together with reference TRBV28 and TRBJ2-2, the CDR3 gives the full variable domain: DVKVTQSSRYLVKRTGEKVFLECVQDMDHENMFWYRQDPGLGLRLIYFSYDVKMKEKGDIPEGYSVSREKKERFSLILESASTNQTSMYLCTSSSQGTGELFFGEGSRLTVL.

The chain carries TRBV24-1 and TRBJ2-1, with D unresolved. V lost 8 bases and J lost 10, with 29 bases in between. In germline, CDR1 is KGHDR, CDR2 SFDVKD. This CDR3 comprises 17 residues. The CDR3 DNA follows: TGTGCCACCACTGAAGGCTTCAGCACTGAGTCCTGCAAAGAGCAGTTCTTC. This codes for CATTEGFSTESCKEQFF.

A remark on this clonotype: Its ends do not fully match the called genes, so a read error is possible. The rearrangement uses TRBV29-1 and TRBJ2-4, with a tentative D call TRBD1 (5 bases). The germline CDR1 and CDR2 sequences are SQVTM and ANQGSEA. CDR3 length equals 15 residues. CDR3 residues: CNVLRQTLATNIQYF. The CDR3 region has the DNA TGCAACGTTCTTCGACAGACCTTAGCCACAAACATTCAGTACTTC.

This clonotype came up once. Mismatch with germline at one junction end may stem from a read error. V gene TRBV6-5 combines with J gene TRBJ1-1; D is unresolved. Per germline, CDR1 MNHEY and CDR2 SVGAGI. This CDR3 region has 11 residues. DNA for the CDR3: TGTGCCAGCAGTTGGGAAACTGAAGCTCTCTTT. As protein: CASSWETEALF.

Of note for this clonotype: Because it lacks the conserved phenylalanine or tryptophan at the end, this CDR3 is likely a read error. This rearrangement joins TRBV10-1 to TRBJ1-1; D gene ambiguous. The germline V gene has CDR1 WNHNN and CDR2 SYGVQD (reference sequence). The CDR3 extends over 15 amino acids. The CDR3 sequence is CASSDSTGVNTEAFC. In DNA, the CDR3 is TGTGCCAGCAGTGATTCCACGGGAGTGAACACTGAAGCTTTCTGT.

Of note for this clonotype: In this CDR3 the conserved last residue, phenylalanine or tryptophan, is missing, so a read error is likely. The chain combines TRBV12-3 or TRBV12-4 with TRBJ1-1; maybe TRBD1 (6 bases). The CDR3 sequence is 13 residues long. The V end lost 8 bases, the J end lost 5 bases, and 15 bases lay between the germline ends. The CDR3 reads CASRAQGTTEAFS. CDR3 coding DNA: TGTGCCAGCCGCGCTCAGGGGACTACTGAAGCTTTCTCT.

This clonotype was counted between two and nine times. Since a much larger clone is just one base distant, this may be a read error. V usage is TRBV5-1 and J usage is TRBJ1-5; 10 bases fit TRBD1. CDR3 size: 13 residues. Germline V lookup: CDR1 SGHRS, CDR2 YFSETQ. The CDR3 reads CACSYGQGEPQHF. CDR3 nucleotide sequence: TGCGCCTGCAGCTACGGACAGGGGGAGCCCCAGCATTTT. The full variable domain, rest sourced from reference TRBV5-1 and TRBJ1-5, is KAGVTQTPRYLIKTRGQQVTLSCSPISGHRSVSWYQQTPGQGLQFLFEYFSETQRNKGNFPGRFSGRQFSNSRSEMNVSTLELGDSALYLCACSYGQGEPQHFGDGTRLSIL.

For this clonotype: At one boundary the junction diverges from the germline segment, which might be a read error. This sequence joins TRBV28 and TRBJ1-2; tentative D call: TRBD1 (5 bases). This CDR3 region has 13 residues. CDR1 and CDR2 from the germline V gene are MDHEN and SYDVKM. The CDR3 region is CASSFRDDYGNTF. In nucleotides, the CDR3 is TGTGCCAGCAGTTTTAGGGACGACTATGGCAACACTTTC.

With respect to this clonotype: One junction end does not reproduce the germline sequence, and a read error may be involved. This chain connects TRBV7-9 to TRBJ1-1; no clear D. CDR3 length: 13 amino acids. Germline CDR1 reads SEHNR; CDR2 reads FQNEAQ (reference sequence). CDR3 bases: TGTGCCAGCAGCTTAATGGGAAACACTGAATCTTTCTTT. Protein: CASSLMGNTESFF.

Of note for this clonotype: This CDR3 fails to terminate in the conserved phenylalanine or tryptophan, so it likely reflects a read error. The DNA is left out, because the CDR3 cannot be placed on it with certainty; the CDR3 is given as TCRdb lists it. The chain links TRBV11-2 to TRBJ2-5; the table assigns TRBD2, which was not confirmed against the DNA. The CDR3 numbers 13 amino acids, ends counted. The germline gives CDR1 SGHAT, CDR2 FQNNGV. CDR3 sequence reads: CASGSRGEETQYL.

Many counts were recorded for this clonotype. CDR3 sequence: CSARGGLGDTQYF. DNA of the CDR3: TGCAGTGCTAGAGGGGGCCTGGGCGATACGCAGTATTTT. The rearrangement uses TRBV20-1 and TRBJ2-3; D is perhaps TRBD1 (5 bases). CDR1 is DFQATT, CDR2 SNEGSKA, per germline (reference sequence). The V gene lost 1 base and the J gene lost 6 bases, with 11 bases spanning the gap. This CDR3 is built from 13 residues.

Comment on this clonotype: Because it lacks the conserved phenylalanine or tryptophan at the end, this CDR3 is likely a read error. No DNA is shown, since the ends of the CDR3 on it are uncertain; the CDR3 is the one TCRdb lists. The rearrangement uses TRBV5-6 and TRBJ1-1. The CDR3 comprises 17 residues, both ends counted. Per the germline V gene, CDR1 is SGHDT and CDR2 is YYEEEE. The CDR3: CASRNFLNRAPSTEALL.

CDR3 sequence reads: CSARAHFDPSRGSLAYEQYF. CDR3 sequence (DNA): TGCAGTGCTAGAGCCCATTTCGACCCATCTAGAGGGAGCTTAGCATACGAGCAGTACTTC. This chain links TRBV20-1 with TRBJ2-7, with D tentatively TRBD2 (5 bases). CDR1 is DFQATT, CDR2 SNEGSKA, per germline (reference sequence). The V end lost 1 base, the J end lost 4 bases, and 32 bases lay between the germline ends. This CDR3 has 20 amino acids.

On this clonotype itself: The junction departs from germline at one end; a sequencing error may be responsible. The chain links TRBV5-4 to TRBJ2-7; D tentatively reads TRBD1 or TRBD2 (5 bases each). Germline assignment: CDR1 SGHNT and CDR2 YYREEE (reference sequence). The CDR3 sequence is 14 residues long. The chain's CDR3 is CASSLADGAYEPYF. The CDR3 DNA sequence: TGTGCCAGCAGCTTAGCGGATGGGGCCTACGAGCCGTACTTC.

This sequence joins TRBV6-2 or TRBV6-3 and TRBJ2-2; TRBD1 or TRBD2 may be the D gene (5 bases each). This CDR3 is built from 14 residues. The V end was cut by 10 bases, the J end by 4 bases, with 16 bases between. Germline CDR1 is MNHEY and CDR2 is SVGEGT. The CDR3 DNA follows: TGTGCCACCGCCCTGGGGGAGACCACCGGGGAGCTGTTTTTT. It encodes CATALGETTGELFF.

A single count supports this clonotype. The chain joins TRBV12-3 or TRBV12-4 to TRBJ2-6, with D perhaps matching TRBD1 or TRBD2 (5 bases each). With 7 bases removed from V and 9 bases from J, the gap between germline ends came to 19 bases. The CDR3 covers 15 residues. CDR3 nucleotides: TGTGCCAGCATCCAGGGACGATCTCGGGACAACGTCCTGACTTTC. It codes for CASIQGRSRDNVLTF.

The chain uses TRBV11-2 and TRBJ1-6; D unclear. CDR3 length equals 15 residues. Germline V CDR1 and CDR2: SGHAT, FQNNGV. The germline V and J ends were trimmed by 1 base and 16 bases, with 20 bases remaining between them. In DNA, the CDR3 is TGTGCCAGCAGCTTAGGAGGAGACAATAATTTACCACTCCACTTT. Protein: CASSLGGDNNLPLHF.

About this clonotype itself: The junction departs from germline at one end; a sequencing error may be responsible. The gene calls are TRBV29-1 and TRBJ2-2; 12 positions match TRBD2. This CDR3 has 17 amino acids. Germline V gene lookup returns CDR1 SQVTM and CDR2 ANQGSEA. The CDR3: CSARGLAGTRNSGELFF. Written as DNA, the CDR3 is TGTAGCGCTAGAGGACTAGCGGGAACCCGGAACAGCGGGGAGCTGTTTTTT.

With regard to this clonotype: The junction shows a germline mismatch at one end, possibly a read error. In DNA, the CDR3 is TGTGCCAGCAGCCCCACAATGGGGGGGCTAAAGGAGACCAAGTACTTC. As protein: CASSPTMGGLKETKYF. This chain connects TRBV11-2 to TRBJ2-5; a possible D gene is TRBD2 (7 bases). The CDR3 has 16 amino acids. Germline V lookup: CDR1 SGHAT, CDR2 FQNNGV.

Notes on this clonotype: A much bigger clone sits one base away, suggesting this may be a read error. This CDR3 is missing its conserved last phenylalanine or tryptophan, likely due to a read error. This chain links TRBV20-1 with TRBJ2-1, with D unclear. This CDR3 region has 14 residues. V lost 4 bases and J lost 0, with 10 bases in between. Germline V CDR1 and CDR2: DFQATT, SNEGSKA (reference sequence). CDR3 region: CSAKRPRSYNEQFL. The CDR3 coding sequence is TGCAGTGCTAAGAGGCCTCGCTCCTACAATGAGCAGTTCTTA.